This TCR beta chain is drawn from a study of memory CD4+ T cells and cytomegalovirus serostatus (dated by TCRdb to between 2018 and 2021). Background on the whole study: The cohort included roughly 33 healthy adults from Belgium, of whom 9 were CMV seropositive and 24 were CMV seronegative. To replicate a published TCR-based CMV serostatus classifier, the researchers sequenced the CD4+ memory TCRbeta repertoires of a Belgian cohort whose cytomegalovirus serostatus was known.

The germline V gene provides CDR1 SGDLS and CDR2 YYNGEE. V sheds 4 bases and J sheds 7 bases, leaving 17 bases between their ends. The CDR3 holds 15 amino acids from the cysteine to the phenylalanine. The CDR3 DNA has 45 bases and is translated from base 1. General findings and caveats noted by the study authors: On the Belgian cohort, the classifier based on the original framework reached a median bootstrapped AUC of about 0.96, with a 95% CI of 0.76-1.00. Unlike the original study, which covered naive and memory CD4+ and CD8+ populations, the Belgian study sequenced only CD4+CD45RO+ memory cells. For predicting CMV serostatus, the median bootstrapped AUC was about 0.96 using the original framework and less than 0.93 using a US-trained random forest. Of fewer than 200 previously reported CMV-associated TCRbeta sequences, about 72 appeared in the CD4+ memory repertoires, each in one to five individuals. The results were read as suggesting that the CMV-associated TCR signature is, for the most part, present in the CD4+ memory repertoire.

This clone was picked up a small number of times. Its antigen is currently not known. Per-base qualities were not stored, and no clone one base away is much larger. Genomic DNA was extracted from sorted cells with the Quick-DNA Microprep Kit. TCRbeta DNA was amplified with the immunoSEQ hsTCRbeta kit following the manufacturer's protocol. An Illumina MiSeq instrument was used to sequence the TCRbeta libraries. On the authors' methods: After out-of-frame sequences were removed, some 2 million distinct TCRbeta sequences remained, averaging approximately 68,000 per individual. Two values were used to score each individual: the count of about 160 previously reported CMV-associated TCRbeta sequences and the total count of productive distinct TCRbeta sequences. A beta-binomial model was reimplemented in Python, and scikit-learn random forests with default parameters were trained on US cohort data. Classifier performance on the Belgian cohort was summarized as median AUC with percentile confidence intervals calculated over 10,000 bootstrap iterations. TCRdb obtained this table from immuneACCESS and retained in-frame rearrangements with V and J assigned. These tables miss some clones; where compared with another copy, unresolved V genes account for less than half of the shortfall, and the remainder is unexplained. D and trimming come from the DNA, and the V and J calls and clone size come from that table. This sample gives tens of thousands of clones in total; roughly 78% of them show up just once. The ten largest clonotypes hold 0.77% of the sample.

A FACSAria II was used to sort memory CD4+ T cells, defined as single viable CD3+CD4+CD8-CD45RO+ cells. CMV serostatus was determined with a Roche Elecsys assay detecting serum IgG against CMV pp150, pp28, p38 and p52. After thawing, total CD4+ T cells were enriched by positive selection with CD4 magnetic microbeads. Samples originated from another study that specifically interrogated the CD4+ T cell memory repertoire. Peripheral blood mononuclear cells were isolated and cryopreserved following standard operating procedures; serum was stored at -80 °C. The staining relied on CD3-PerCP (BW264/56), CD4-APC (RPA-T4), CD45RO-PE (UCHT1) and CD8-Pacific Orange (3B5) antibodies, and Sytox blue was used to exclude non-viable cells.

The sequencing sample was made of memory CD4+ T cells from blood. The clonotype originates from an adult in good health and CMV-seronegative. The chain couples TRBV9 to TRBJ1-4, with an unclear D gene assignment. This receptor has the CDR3 CASSQTQSVGEKLFF. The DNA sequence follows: TGTGCCAGCAGCCAAACCCAGTCGGTCGGTGAAAAACTGTTTTTT.